This T cell receptor (beta chain) was identified in a study of human T cells and chemical hapten exposure. General study results and limits: Because all patients had alopecia, their immune responses might differ from healthy ones.

V was cut by 0 bases and J by 0 bases, with 8 bases left in between. Germline V CDR1 and CDR2: SGHRS, YFSETQ. The CDR3 covers 15 residues. Unique molecular identifiers were affixed to discrete cDNA molecules within the library. Under the authors' procedure: Samples had a median of 95,638 TCRs, ranging about 20,000 to 750,000. Each CDR3 protein gets one entry after TCRdb re-called the RACE reads with MiXCR. TCRdb, rather than the study authors, made the V and J calls. The sample yields 60,000 to 70,000 distinct CDR3 sequences, 9.5% to 13% seen once. For this clonotype: Its specificity is unknown.

Stated time point: pre-sensitization, week 0. The sample's treatment: therapeutic diphenylcyclopropenone sensitization with weekly scalp DPC. The clonotype comes from a woman between 45 and 60 years old with alopecia areata. Some clones in this sample may be carry-over from other donors' samples. This specimen was whole blood, taken in connection with sensitization to the hapten diphenylcyclopropenone (DPC). The V gene is TRBV5-1, the J gene TRBJ2-3; no definite D call. Written as DNA, the CDR3 is TGCGCCAGCAGCTTGGCCGGATTTAGCACAGATACGCAGTATTTT. Translated: CASSLAGFSTDTQYF.